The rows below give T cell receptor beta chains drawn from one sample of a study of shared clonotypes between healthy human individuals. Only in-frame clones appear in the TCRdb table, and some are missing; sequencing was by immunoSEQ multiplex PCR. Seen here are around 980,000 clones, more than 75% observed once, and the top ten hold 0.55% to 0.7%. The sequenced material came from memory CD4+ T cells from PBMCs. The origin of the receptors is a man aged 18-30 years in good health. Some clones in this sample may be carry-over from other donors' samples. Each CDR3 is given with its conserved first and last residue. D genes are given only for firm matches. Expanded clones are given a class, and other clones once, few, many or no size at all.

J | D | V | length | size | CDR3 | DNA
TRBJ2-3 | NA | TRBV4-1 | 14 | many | CASSPTVFLGTQYF | TGCGCCAGCAGCCCTACAGTCTTTTTGGGTACGCAGTATTTT
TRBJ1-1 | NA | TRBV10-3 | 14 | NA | CAITPTAMNTEAFF | TGTGCCATCACCCCGACAGCAATGAACACTGAAGCTTTCTTT
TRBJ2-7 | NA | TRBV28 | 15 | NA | CASSPMGRQTYEQYF | TGTGCCAGCAGCCCAATGGGTCGACAGACCTACGAGCAGTACTTC
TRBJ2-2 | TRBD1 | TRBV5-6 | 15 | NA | CASTQTGGYTGELFF | TGTGCCAGCACCCAAACAGGGGGCTACACCGGGGAGCTGTTTTTT
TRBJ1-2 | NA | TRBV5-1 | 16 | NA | CASSLSVGGLNYGYTF | TGCGCCAGCAGCTTGTCGGTGGGCGGACTCAACTATGGCTACACCTTC
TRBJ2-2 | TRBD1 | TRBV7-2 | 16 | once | CASSPRTGPNTGELFF | TGTGCCAGCAGCCCTAGGACAGGCCCGAACACCGGGGAGCTGTTTTTT
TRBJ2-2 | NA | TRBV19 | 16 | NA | CASSILLGGNTGELFF | TGTGCCAGTAGTATCCTTCTGGGGGGGAACACCGGGGAGCTGTTTTTT
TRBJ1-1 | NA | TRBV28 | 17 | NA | CASSSLKLDSLNTEAFF | TGTGCCAGCAGTTCCCTGAAGCTAGACAGCCTGAACACTGAAGCTTTCTTT
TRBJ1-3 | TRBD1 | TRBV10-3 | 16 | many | CAISPGQTTSGNTIYF | TGTGCCATCAGCCCGGGACAGACAACATCTGGAAACACCATATATTTT
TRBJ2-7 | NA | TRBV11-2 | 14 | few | CASSSGQFSYEQYF | TGTGCCAGCAGCTCCGGACAGTTCTCTTACGAGCAGTACTTC
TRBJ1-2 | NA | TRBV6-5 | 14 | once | CASSYGWGLDGYTF | TGTGCCAGCAGTTACGGTTGGGGGCTTGATGGCTACACCTTC
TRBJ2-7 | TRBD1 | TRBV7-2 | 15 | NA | CASSLAIQTGNEQYF | TGTGCCAGCAGCTTAGCGATCCAGACAGGGAACGAGCAGTACTTC
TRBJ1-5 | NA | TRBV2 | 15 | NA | CASRTHRDSNQPQHF | TGTGCCAGCAGGACGCACCGGGACAGCAATCAGCCCCAGCATTTT
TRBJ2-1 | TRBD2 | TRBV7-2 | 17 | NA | CASSFQGTSRSYNEQFF | TGTGCCAGCAGCTTCCAGGGGACTAGCAGGTCCTACAATGAGCAGTTCTTC
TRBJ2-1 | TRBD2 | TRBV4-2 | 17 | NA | CASSPAFGGSGWAEQFF | TGTGCCAGCAGCCCCGCGTTTGGCGGGAGTGGATGGGCTGAGCAGTTCTTC
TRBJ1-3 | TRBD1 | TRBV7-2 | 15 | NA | CASSFDRGAGYPIYF | TGTGCCAGCAGCTTTGACAGGGGGGCGGGTTACCCCATATATTTT
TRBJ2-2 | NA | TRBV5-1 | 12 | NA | CASSWGAGELFF | TGCGCCAGCAGCTGGGGGGCCGGGGAGCTGTTTTTT
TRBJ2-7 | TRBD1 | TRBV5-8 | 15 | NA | CASSSGQGASYEQYF | TGTGCCAGCAGCTCCGGACAGGGGGCTTCCTACGAGCAGTACTTC
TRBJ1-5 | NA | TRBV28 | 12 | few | CASTLGYQPQHF | TGTGCCAGCACCCTGGGGTATCAGCCCCAGCATTTT
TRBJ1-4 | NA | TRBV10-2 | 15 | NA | CASSLWRATNEKLFF | TGCGCCAGCAGCCTGTGGCGTGCAACTAATGAAAAACTGTTTTTT
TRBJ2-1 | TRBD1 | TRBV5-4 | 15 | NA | CASSPGGQGDNEQFF | TGTGCCAGCAGCCCGGGTGGACAGGGGGACAATGAGCAGTTCTTC
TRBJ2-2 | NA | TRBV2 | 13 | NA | CASRVASTGELFF | TGTGCCAGCAGGGTTGCCAGCACCGGGGAGCTGTTTTTT
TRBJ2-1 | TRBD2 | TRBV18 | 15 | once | CASSPNTGGYNEQFF | TGTGCCAGCTCGCCCAATACGGGGGGATACAATGAGCAGTTCTTC
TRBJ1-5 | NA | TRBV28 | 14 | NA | CASSIGGFNQPQHF | TGTGCCAGCAGTATAGGGGGTTTCAATCAGCCCCAGCATTTT
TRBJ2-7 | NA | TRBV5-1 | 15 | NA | CASSLNRGGTYEQYF | TGCGCCAGCAGCTTAAACAGGGGGGGAACCTACGAGCAGTACTTC
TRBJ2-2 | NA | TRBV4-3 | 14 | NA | CASRQGWNTGELFF | TGCGCCAGCAGACAAGGGTGGAACACCGGGGAGCTGTTTTTT
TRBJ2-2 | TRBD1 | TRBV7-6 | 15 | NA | CASSLTGADTGELFF | TGTGCCAGCAGCTTAACAGGGGCCGACACCGGGGAGCTGTTTTTT
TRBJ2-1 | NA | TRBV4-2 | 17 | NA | CASSQETRRATGNEQFF | TGTGCCAGCAGCCAAGAGACGCGGAGGGCCACGGGCAATGAGCAGTTCTTC
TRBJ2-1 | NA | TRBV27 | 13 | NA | CASSSRGRDEQFF | TGTGCCAGCAGTAGCCGGGGGCGAGATGAGCAGTTCTTC
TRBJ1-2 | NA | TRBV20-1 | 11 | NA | CSARFSSGYTF | TGCAGTGCTAGGTTCAGCTCTGGCTACACCTTC
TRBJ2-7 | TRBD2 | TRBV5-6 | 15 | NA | CASSFDGLATREQYF | TGTGCCAGCAGCTTCGACGGACTAGCGACCCGCGAGCAGTACTTC
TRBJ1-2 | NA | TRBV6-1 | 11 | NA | CASSEVGGYTF | TGTGCCAGCAGTGAAGTGGGAGGCTACACCTTC
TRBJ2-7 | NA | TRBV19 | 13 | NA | CASSIRRETKQYF | TGTGCCAGTAGTATCCGGAGGGAAACCAAGCAGTACTTC
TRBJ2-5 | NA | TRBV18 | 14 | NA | CASSPNSQRETQYF | TGTGCCAGCTCACCAAATAGCCAGCGAGAGACCCAGTACTTC
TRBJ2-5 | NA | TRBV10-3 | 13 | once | CAISEPGQETQYF | TGTGCCATCAGTGAGCCGGGCCAAGAGACCCAGTACTTC
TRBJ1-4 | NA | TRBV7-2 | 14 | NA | CASSSRELGEKLFF | TGTGCCAGCAGCTCCCGAGAACTAGGTGAAAAACTGTTTTTT
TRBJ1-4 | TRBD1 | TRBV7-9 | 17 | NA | CASSLARTGGVDEKLFF | TGTGCCAGCAGCTTAGCCCGGACAGGGGGCGTCGATGAAAAACTGTTTTTT
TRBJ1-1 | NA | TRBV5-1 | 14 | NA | CASSSGTAGLEAFF | TGCGCCAGCAGCTCAGGGACGGCTGGGCTCGAAGCTTTCTTT
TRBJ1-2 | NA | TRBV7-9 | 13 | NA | CASSLIPEYGYTF | TGTGCCAGCAGCTTAATCCCAGAGTATGGCTACACCTTC
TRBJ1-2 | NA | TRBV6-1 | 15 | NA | CASNGLKMGVYGYTF | TGTGCCAGCAATGGACTGAAGATGGGAGTTTATGGCTACACCTTC
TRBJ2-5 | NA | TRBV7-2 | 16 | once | CASSLGTRAAQETQYF | TGTGCCAGCAGCTTAGGTACCCGGGCGGCCCAGGAGACCCAGTACTTC
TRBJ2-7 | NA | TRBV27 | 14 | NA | CASSHTGSTYEQYF | TGTGCCAGCAGTCATACAGGTTCGACCTACGAGCAGTACTTC
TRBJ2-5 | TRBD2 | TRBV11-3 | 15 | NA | CASSLVAGGRETQYF | TGTGCCAGCAGCTTAGTTGCGGGAGGGCGAGAGACCCAGTACTTC
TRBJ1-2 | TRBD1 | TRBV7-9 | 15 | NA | CASSLDRGVNYGYTF | TGTGCCAGCAGCTTAGACAGGGGTGTTAACTATGGCTACACCTTC
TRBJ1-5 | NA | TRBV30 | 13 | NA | CAWTGRLGQPQHF | TGTGCCTGGACAGGGCGGCTCGGTCAGCCCCAGCATTTT
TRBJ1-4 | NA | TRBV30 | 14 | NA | CAWSVRGGNEKLFF | TGTGCCTGGAGTGTAAGAGGGGGTAATGAAAAACTGTTTTTT
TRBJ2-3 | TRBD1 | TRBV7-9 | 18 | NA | CASSRFPRDRKKTDTQYF | TGTGCCAGCAGCCGGTTTCCTCGGGACAGGAAAAAAACAGATACGCAGTATTTT
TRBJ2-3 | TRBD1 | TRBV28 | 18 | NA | CASSTPGQGPRRSDTQYF | TGTGCCAGCAGTACTCCGGGACAGGGGCCGCGCAGGTCAGATACGCAGTATTTT
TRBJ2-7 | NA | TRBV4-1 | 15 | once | CASSPSGVLGYEQYF | TGCGCCAGCAGCCCCTCAGGAGTTTTGGGGTACGAGCAGTACTTC
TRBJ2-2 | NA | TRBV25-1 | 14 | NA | CASSDTRGAGELFF | TGTGCCAGCAGTGATACCAGGGGGGCCGGGGAGCTGTTTTTT
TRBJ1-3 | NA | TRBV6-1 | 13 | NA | CASIPGAGNTIYF | TGTGCCAGCATTCCAGGGGCAGGAAACACCATATATTTT
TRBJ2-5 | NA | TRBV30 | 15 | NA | CAWSDAGQLGETQYF | TGTGCCTGGAGCGACGCAGGACAGCTTGGAGAGACCCAGTACTTC